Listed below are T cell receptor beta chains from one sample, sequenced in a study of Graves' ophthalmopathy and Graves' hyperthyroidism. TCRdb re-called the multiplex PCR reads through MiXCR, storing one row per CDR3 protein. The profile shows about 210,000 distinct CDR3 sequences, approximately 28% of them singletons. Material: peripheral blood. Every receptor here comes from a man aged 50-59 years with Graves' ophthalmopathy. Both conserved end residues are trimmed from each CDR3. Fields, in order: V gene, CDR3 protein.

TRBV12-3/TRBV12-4 ASTPGQGGYGYT
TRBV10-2 ASSERTGAQPQH
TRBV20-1 SARARDPYEQY
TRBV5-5 ASSSHGQFAYEQY
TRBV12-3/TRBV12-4 ASSLEQGARGYT
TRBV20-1 SARSAGGIRNTQY
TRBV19 ASSTTVLHTGELF
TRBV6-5 ASSYSLAQETQY
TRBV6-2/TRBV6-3 ASSYNRENQH
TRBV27 ASSSSISYEQY
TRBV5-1 ASSLLGLDREETQY
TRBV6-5 ASSYGLRSRGYGYT
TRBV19 ASSMGQGLYGYT
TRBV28 ASRSAAGETQY
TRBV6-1 ASSETLGSQETQY
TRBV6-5 ASSYLGSSVETQY
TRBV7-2 ASSSTSGRSFEQY
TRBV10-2 ASRTSGTQETQY
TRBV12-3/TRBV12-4 ASSLQVTYGYT
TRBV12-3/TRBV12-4 ASSSASTLY
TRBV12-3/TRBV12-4 ASIPSAPGVLDGYT
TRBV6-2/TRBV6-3 ASSLSWEYMNTEAF
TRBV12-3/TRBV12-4 ASSLTERHEQY
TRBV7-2 ASSLGGGVGYEQY
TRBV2 ASFDRGRYEQY
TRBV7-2 ASSGTGGWEQY
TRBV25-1 ASSGTSGSFTDTQY
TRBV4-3 ASSQDSQGETQY
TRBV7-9 ASSLQQNTIY
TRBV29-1 SAPGSNGELF